This T cell receptor beta chain was sequenced in a study of T cell repertoires in cytomegalovirus infection. The overall study: Public TCR beta signatures provided an indication of both CMV infection and a matching HLA type. Study-wide findings and caveats: HLA-C-restricted TCR beta clonotypes specific for CMV led the ex vivo response. Summed frequency of public TCR beta families distinguished CMV carriers with the relevant HLA.

This clonotype was picked up many times. Its cognate antigen is unknown. Each CDR3 protein gets one entry after TCRdb re-called the reads with MiXCR. The top ten clones hold around 9.6% of a sample with approximately 490,000 distinct CDR3 sequences, 10% to 12% of them seen once. The TCR comes from a human donor in good health (CMV status not recorded). Some clones in this sample may be carry-over from other donors' samples. Sequenced sample: PBMCs.

CDR3 sequence: CASSWGTGGGTEAFF. In DNA, the CDR3 is TGTGCCAGCAGTTGGGGGACAGGGGGCGGCACTGAAGCTTTCTTT. This rearrangement joins TRBV12-3 or TRBV12-4 to TRBJ1-1, with 12 bases lining up with TRBD1. The CDR3 is 15 residues long. J lost 4 bases, V lost 4 bases, and 4 bases had no gene match.